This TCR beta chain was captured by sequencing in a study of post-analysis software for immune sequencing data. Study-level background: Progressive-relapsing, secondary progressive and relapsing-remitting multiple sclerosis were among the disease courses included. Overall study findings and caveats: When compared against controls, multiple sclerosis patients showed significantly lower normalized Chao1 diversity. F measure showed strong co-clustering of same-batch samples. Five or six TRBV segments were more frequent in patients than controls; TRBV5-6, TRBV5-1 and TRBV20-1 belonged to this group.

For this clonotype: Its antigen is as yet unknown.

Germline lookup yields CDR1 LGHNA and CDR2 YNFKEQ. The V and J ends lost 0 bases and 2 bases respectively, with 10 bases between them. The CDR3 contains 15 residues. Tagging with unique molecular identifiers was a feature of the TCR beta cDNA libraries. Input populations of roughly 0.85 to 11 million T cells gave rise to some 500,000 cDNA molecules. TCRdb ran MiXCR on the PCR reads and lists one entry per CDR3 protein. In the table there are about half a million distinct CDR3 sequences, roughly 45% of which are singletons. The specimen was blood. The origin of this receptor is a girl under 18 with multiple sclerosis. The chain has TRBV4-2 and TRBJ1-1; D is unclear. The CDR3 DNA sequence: TGTGCCAGCAGCCAAGACCCAGACTATAACACTGAAGCTTTCTTT. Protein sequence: CASSQDPDYNTEAFF.